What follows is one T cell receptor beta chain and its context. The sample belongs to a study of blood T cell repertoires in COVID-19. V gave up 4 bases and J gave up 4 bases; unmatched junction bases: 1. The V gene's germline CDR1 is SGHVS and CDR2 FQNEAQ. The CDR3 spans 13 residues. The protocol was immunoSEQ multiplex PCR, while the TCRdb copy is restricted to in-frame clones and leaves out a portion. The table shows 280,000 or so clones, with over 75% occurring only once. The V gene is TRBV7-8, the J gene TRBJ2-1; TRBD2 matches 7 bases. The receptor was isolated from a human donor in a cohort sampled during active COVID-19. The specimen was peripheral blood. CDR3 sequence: CASSWGGYNEQFF. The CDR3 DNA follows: TGTGCCAGCAGCTGGGGAGGGTACAATGAGCAGTTCTTC.